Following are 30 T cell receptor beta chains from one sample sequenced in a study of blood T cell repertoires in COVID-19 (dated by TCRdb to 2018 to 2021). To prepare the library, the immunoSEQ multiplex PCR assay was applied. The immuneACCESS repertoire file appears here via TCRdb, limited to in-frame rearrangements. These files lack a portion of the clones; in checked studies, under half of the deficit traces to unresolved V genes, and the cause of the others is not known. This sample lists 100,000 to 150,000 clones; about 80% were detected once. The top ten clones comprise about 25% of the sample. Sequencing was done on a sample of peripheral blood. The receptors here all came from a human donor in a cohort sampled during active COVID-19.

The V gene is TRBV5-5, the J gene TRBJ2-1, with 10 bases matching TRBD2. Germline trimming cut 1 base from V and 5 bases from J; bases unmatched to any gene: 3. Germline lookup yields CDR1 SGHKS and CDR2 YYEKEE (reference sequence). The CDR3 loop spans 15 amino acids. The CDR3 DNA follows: TGTGCCAGCAGCTTGATAGCGGGGGGCCACAATGAGCAGTTCTTC. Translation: CASSLIAGGHNEQFF.

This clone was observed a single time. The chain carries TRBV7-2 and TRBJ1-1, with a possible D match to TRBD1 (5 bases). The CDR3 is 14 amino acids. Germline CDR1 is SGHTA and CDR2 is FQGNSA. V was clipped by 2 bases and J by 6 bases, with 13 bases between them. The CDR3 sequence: CASSLRVTAAEAFF. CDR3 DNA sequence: TGTGCCAGCAGCTTAAGAGTGACAGCTGCTGAAGCTTTCTTT.

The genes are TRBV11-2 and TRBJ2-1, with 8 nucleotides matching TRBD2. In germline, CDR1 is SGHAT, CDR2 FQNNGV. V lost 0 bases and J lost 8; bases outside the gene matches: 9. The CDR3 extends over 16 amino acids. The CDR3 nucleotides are TGTGCCAGCAGCTTAGATGGGCTAGCGGGTAACTATGAGCAGTTCTTC. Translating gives CASSLDGLAGNYEQFF. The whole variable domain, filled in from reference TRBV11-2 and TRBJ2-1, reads EAGVAQSPRYKIIEKRQSVAFWCNPISGHATLYWYQQILGQGPKLLIQFQNNGVVDDSQLPKDRFSAERLKGVDSTLKIQPAKLEDSAVYLCASSLDGLAGNYEQFFGPGTRLTVL.

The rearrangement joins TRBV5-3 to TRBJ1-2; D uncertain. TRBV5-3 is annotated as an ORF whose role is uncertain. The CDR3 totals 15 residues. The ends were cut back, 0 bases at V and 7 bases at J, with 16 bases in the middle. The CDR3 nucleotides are TGTGCCAGAAGCTTGGGCGGGCCTTGGGTAAGTGGCTACACCTTC. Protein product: CARSLGGPWVSGYTF.

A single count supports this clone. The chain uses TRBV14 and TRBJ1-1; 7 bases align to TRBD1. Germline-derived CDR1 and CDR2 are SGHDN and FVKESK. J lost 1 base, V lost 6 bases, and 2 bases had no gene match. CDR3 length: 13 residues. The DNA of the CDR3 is TGTGCCAGCAGATGGGACAGGAACACTGAAGCTTTCTTT. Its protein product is CASRWDRNTEAFF.

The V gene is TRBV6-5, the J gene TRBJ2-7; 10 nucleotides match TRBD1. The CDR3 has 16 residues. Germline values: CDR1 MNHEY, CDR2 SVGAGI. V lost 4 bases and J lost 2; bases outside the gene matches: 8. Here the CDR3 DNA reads TGTGCCAGCAGTTTCCAATGGGACAGGGGTGCCTACGAGCAGTACTTC. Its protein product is CASSFQWDRGAYEQYF.

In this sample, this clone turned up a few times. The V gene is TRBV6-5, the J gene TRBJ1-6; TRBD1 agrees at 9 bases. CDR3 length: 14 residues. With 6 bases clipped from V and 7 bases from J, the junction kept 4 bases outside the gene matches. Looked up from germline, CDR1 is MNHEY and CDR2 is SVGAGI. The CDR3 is CASSGDRVNSPLHF. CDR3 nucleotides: TGTGCCAGCAGCGGGGACAGGGTGAATTCACCCCTCCACTTT.

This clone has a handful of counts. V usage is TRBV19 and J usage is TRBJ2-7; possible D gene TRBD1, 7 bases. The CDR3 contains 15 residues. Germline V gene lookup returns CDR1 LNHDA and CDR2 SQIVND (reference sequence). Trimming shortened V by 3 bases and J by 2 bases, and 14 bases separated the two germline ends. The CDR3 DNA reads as TGTGCCAGTAGTATCCGCGGGGACAGCCCCTACGAGCAGTACTTC. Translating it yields CASSIRGDSPYEQYF.

CDR3 protein: CASSNTPGQFNTGELFF. CDR3 bases: TGTGCCAGCAGTAATACCCCGGGACAGTTTAACACCGGGGAGCTGTTTTTT. The chain is built from TRBV28 and TRBJ2-2; 7 bases line up with TRBD1. This CDR3 has 17 amino acids. The ends lost 5 bases at V and 2 bases at J; junction bases unmatched: 11. Per germline, CDR1 MDHEN and CDR2 SYDVKM.

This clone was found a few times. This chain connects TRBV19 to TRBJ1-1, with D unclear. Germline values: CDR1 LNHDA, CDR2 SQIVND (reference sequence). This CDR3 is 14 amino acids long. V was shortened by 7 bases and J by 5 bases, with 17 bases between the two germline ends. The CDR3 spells CASTDVGRGTEAFF. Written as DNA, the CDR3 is TGTGCCAGTACGGACGTAGGGCGGGGAACTGAAGCTTTCTTT.

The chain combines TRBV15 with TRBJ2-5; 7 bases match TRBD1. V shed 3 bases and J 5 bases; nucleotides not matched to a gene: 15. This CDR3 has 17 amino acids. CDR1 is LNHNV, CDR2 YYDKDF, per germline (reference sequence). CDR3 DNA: TGTGCCACCAGCAGTGTGCTTAGACAGGGACCTCGGGAGACCCAGTACTTC. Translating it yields CATSSVLRQGPRETQYF.

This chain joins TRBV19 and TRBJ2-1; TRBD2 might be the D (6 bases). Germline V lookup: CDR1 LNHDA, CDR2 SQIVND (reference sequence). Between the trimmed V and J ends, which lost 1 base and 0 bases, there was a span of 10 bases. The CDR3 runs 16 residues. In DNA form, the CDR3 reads TGTGCCAGTAGTATAGGGGCTAGCGCCTCCTACAATGAGCAGTTCTTC. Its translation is CASSIGASASYNEQFF.

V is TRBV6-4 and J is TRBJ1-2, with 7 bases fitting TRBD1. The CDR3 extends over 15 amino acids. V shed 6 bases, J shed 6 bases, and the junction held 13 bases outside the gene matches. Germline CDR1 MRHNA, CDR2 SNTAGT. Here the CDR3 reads CASSDREGSVNGYTF. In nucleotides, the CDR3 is TGTGCCAGCAGCGACAGGGAGGGGAGCGTGAATGGCTACACCTTC.

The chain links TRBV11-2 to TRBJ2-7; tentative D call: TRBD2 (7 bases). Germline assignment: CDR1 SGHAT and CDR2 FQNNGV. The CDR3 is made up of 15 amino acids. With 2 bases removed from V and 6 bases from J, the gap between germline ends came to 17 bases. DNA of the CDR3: TGTGCCAGCAGCTTACGGGGGGCTGTAATCTTCGAGCAGTACTTC. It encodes CASSLRGAVIFEQYF.

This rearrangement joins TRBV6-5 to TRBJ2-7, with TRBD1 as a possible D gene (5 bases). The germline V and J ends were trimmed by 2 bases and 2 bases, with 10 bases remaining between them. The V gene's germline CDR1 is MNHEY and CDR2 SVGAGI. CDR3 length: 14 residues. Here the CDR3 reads CASSYVVGPYEQYF. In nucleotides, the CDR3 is TGTGCCAGCAGTTACGTTGTGGGGCCCTACGAGCAGTACTTC.

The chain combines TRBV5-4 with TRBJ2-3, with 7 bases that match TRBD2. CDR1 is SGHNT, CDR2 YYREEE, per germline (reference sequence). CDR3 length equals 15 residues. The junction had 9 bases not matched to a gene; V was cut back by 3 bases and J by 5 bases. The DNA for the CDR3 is TGTGCCAGCAGCTCCGGGGGTTGGGGGGGAGATACGCAGTATTTT. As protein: CASSSGGWGGDTQYF.

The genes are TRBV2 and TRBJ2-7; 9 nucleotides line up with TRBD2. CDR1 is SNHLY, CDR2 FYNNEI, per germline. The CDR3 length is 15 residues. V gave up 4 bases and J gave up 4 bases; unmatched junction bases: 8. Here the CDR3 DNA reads TGTGCCAGCAGTGGCGGCGGGGGGGCCGTATACGAGCAGTACTTC. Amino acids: CASSGGGGAVYEQYF.

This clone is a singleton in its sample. The CDR3 reads CASSKAVTSYNEQFF. In DNA form, the CDR3 reads TGTGCCAGCAGCAAGGCGGTTACCTCCTACAATGAGCAGTTCTTC. The genes are TRBV6-5 and TRBJ2-1; D gene uncertain. V was cut by 6 bases and J by 0 bases, with 12 bases left in between. The length of the CDR3 is 15 residues. Germline CDR1 MNHEY, CDR2 SVGAGI.

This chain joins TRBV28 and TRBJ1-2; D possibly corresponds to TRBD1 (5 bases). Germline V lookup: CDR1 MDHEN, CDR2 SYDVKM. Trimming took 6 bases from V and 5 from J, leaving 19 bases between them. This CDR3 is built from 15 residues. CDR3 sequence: CASSAHGQGRYGYTF. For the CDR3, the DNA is TGTGCCAGCAGCGCTCACGGGCAGGGAAGATATGGCTACACCTTC.

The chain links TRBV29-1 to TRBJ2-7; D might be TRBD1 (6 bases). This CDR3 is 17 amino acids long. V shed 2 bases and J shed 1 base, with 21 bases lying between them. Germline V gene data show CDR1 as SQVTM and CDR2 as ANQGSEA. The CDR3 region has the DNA TGCAGCGTTGAACTAGACCCGTGGGGTGACAGGTCCTACGAGCAGTACTTC. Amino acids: CSVELDPWGDRSYEQYF.

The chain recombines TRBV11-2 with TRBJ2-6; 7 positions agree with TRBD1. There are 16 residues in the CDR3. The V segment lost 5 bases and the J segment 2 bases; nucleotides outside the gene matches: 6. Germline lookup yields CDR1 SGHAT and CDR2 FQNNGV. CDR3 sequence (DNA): TGTGCCAGCAGCCCGGCGGACAGGACTGGGGCCAACGTCCTGACTTTC. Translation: CASSPADRTGANVLTF.

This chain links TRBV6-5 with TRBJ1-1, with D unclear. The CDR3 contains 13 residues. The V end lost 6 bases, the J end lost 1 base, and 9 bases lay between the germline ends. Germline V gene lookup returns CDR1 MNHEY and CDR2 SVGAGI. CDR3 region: CASSSGKNTEAFF. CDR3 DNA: TGTGCCAGCAGCTCCGGGAAGAACACTGAAGCTTTCTTT.

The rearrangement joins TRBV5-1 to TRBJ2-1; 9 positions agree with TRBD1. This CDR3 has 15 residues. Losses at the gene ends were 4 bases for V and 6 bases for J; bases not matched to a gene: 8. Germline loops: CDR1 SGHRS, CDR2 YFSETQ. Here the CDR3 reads CASSSGQGMVNEQFF. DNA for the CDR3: TGCGCCAGCAGCAGCGGACAGGGGATGGTCAATGAGCAGTTCTTC.

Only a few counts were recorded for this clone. CDR3 region: CASSPRRAAITDTQYF. In DNA form, the CDR3 reads TGTGCCAGTAGTCCCCGCAGGGCAGCCATCACAGATACGCAGTATTTT. The rearrangement links TRBV19 to TRBJ2-3, with a tentative D call TRBD1 (5 bases). The CDR3 is 16 amino acids. CDR1 LNHDA and CDR2 SQIVND come from the germline V gene (reference sequence). With 5 bases removed from V and 2 bases from J, the gap between germline ends came to 17 bases.

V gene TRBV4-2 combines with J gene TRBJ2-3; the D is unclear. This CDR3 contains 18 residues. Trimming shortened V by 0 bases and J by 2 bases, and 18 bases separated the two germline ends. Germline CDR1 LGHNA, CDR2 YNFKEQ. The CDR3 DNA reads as TGTGCCAGCAGCCAAGACCTCCGGCAGAGGCAACCCACAGATACGCAGTATTTT. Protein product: CASSQDLRQRQPTDTQYF.

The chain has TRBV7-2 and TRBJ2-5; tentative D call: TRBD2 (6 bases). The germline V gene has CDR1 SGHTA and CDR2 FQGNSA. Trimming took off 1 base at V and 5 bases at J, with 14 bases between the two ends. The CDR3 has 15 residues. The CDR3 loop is CASSLVTAGMETQYF. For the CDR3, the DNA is TGTGCCAGCAGCTTAGTCACTGCGGGGATGGAGACCCAGTACTTC.

This CDR3 is CASSLEQGDQPQHF. CDR3 bases: TGCGCCAGCAGCTTGGAACAGGGGGATCAGCCCCAGCATTTT. The chain joins TRBV5-1 to TRBJ1-5; 8 bases align to TRBD1. CDR1 is SGHRS, CDR2 YFSETQ, per germline. With 0 bases clipped from V and 5 bases from J, the junction kept 1 base outside the gene matches. The CDR3 runs 14 residues.

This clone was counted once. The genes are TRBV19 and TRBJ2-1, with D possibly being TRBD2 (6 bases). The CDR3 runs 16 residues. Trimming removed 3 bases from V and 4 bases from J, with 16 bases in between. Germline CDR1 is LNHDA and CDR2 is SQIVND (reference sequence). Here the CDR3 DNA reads TGTGCCAGTAGTATCTCATCGCGGGGACCTTACAATGAGCAGTTCTTC. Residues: CASSISSRGPYNEQFF.

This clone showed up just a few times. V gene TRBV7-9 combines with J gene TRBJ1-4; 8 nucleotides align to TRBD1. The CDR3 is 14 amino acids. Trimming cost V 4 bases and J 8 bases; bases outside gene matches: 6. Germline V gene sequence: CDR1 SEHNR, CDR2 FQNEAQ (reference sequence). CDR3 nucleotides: TGTGCCAGCAGCTCCGACAGGGGCGCCGAAAAACTGTTTTTT. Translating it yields CASSSDRGAEKLFF.

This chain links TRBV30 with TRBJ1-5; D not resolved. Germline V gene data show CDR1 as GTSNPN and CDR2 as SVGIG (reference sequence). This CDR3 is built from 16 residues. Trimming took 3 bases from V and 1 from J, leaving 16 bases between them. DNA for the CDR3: TGTGCCTGGAGCGAGCCCCCGGCCGGGAGCAATCAGCCCCAGCATTTT. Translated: CAWSEPPAGSNQPQHF.